This is a list of T cell receptor beta chains from one sample in a study of cytomegalovirus exposure and HLA in healthy donors. Sequencing used immunoSEQ multiplex PCR; TCRdb keeps in-frame clones, though not all of them. This repertoire shows about 120,000 clones, 60% to 85% found once; its top ten account for approximately 2.5%. Sequenced: PBMCs. These receptors all come from a female donor in good health and CMV-seronegative. Both conserved end residues are part of each CDR3. Each record gives: clone size, V gene, J gene, CDR3 protein. Size is stated for part of the rows, as once, few or many counts, or as a class when the clone is expanded.

>NA|TRBV7-9|TRBJ1-1
CASSARDRYMNTEAFF
>NA|TRBV7-9|TRBJ1-1
CASRPYPTLTEAFF
>NA|TRBV7-2|TRBJ1-6
CASSPTTGVGSPLHF
>NA|TRBV14|TRBJ1-2
CASSQGRNYGYTF
>NA|TRBV19|TRBJ2-2
CASSSSGGYTGELFF
>NA|TRBV6-5|TRBJ1-4
CASSGTGGYEKLFF
>NA|TRBV6-5|TRBJ1-6
CASSYRGRSSPLHF
>NA|TRBV18|TRBJ1-2
CASSPLDTPGYGYTF
>NA|TRBV2|TRBJ1-2
CASSEATVRIHGYTF
>NA|TRBV6-6|TRBJ2-7
CASAAQGDNDEQYF
>NA|TRBV11-2|TRBJ1-5
CASSSQGGQPQHF
>NA|TRBV5-1|TRBJ1-1
CASSLVRGSPTLEAFF
>NA|TRBV19|TRBJ2-5
CASSLAGAGEETQYF
>NA|TRBV6-1|TRBJ2-1
CASSELGLAGNNEQFF
>NA|TRBV18|TRBJ2-7
CASSPVDRGLSYEQYF
>NA|TRBV28|TRBJ1-5
CASGYRGRGNQPQHF
>once|TRBV7-6|TRBJ2-5
CASAGASGGQETQYF
>NA|TRBV6-5|TRBJ1-6
CASSPRVFVNSPLHF
>NA|TRBV19|TRBJ1-2
CASSIGGDGYTF
>NA|TRBV7-2|TRBJ2-3
CASSRPSPAGVEYF
>few|TRBV6-6|TRBJ1-2
CASSYSPRDREDGYTF
>few|TRBV2|TRBJ1-4
CASSEFVGARINEKLFF
>NA|TRBV9|TRBJ2-1
CASSVTPNNEQFF
>few|TRBV6-6|TRBJ2-7
CASSYGDSSSYEQYF
>NA|TRBV9|TRBJ1-1
CASSPRQGVTEAFF
>NA|TRBV19|TRBJ2-5
CASSQGTGVETQYF
>NA|TRBV18|TRBJ1-3
CASSPFGSAGSLPGNTIYF
>NA|TRBV27|TRBJ1-5
CASSMGIGEGRNQPQHF
>few|TRBV29-1|TRBJ1-1
CSVGGQTEEAFF
>NA|TRBV29-1|TRBJ1-2
CSVEDHKGPEFYGYTF
>NA|TRBV11-2|TRBJ1-3
CASSSAGASGNTIYF
>NA|TRBV5-1|TRBJ2-1
CASSFSQSGRGREQFF
>once|TRBV5-5|TRBJ1-2
CASSPRSGDGYTF
>NA|TRBV9|TRBJ2-3
CASSVGGRVYSVDTQYF
>NA|TRBV7-2|TRBJ2-7
CASSPSAGIYEQYF
>NA|TRBV27|TRBJ1-1
CASSMGRNRDSPGLNTEAFF
>NA|TRBV7-9|TRBJ2-7
CASSLEGAPTYEQYF
>once|TRBV14|TRBJ2-3
CASSQVQRGSKDTQYF
>NA|TRBV15|TRBJ2-2
CATSRAQGRTGELFF
>NA|TRBV6-4|TRBJ1-1
CASRAENTGGTEAFF
>NA|TRBV5-6|TRBJ2-1
CASSLGERRLGGNEQFF